This TCR beta chain was sequenced for a study of T cell responses to AZD1222 COVID-19 vaccine. This clone has just one count. Produced via immunoSEQ multiplex PCR; TCRdb's table is partial and in-frame only. The repertoire holds around 130,000 clones, with about 93% as singletons. The starting material was peripheral blood, obtained on day 0 of AZD1222 vaccination. This receptor was identified in an adult in good health.

As DNA, the CDR3 is TGTGCCAGCAGTGAACTCGGGGGCGGCTATGGCTACACCTTC. Residues: CASSELGGGYGYTF. The chain joins TRBV25-1 to TRBJ1-2; the D gene is possibly TRBD1 (6 bases). Trimming stripped 2 bases from V and 4 bases from J, with 11 bases between. This CDR3 comprises 14 residues. Germline lookup yields CDR1 MGHDK and CDR2 SYGVNS.